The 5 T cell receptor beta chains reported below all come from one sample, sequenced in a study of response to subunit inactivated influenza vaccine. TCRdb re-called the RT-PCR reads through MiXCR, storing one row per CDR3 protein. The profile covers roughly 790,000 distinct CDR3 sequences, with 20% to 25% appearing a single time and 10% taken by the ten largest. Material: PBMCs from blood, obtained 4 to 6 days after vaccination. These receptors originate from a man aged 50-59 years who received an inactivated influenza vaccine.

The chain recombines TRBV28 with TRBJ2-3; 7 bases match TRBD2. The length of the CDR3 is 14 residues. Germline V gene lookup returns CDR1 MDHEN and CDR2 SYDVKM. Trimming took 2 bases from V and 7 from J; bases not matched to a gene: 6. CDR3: CASSLGGGSYTQYF. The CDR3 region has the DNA TGTGCCAGCAGTTTAGGCGGGGGATCCTATACGCAGTATTTT.

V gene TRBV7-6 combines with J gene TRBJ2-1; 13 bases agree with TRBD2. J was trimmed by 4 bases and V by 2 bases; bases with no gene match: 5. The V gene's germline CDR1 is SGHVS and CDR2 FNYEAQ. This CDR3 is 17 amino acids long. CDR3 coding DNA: TGTGCCAGCAGCTTATTACTAGCGGGAGGGCCTTACAATGAGCAGTTCTTC. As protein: CASSLLLAGGPYNEQFF.

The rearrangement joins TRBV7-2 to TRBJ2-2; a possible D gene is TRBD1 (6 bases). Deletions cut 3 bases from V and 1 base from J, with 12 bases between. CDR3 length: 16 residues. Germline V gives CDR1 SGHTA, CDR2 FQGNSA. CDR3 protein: CASSLSQGLNTGELFF. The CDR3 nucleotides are TGTGCCAGCAGCTTGTCACAGGGATTGAACACCGGGGAGCTGTTTTTT.

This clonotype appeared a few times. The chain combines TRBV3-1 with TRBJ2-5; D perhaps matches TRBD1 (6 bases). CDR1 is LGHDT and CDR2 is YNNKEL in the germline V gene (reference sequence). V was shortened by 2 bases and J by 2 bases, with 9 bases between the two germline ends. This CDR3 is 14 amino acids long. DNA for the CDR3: TGTGCCAGCAGCCAACAGGGGTTTCAAGAGACCCAGTACTTC. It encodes CASSQQGFQETQYF.

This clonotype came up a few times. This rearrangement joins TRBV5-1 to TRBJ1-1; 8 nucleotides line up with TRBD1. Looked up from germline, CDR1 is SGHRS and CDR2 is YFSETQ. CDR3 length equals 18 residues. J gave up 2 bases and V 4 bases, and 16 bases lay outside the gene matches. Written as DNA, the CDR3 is TGCGCCAGCAGCAGAGGGTTTGAAACAGGGGGTGAAAACACTGAAGCTTTCTTT. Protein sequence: CASSRGFETGGENTEAFF. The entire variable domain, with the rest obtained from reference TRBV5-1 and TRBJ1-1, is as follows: KAGVTQTPRYLIKTRGQQVTLSCSPISGHRSVSWYQQTPGQGLQFLFEYFSETQRNKGNFPGRFSGRQFSNSRSEMNVSTLELGDSALYLCASSRGFETGGENTEAFFGQGTRLTVV.